The 20 T cell receptor beta chains below all came from one sample that was sequenced in a study of T cell repertoires in cytomegalovirus infection. TCRdb itself ran the reads through MiXCR, one entry per CDR3 protein. This sample has 500,000 or so distinct CDR3 sequences, with approximately 15% found just once. The specimen was CD8+ T cells from PBMCs. These receptors originate from a human donor in good health (CMV status not recorded). Some clones in this sample may be carry-over from other donors' samples.

A few counts support this clonotype. The chain carries TRBV2 and TRBJ1-1; no clear D gene. The length of the CDR3 is 10 residues. Trimming cost V 8 bases and J 6 bases, with 7 bases left between them. In germline, CDR1 is SNHLY, CDR2 FYNNEI. The CDR3 DNA is TGTGCCAGCCTGGGCTCTGAAGCTTTCTTT. Protein product: CASLGSEAFF.

This clonotype was picked up many times. The rearrangement links TRBV6-5 to TRBJ2-1, with 13 bases that match TRBD2. Germline trimming cut 8 bases from V and 6 bases from J; bases unmatched to any gene: 1. The CDR3 consists of 13 residues. In germline, CDR1 is MNHEY, CDR2 SVGAGI. The CDR3 region has the DNA TGTGCCAGCGGACTAGCGGGAGCCAATGAGCAGTTCTTC. Protein: CASGLAGANEQFF.

The CDR3 DNA sequence: TGTGCCAGCAGCTTAGCGGGGACTACTACCTACGAGCAGTACTTC. This codes for CASSLAGTTTYEQYF. J is TRBJ2-7 and V is TRBV11-2; 7 bases are shared with TRBD2. The CDR3 has 15 residues. The V gene's germline CDR1 is SGHAT and CDR2 FQNNGV. V shed 1 base, J shed 2 bases, and the junction held 5 bases outside the gene matches.

This clonotype was recorded many times. This chain links TRBV6-5 with TRBJ2-2; 11 positions agree with TRBD2. The CDR3 runs 15 residues. Germline CDR1 and CDR2: MNHEY and SVGAGI. V gave up 2 bases and J gave up 6 bases; unmatched junction bases: 2. CDR3 sequence: CASSYASGGPGELFF. The CDR3, as DNA: TGTGCCAGCAGTTACGCTAGCGGGGGGCCCGGGGAGCTGTTTTTT.

CDR3 coding DNA: TGCAGTGCTATACAGGGTGGCACTGAAGCTTTCTTT. Translated, it gives CSAIQGGTEAFF. The chain has TRBV20-1 and TRBJ1-1; a weak D match, TRBD1 (6 bases). The CDR3 runs to 12 residues. V dropped 4 bases and J dropped 4 bases, with 10 bases sitting between them. Germline CDR1 DFQATT, CDR2 SNEGSKA (reference sequence).

Many counts were recorded for this clonotype. This rearrangement joins TRBV7-9 to TRBJ2-7; 9 bases are shared with TRBD2. Trimming cost V 1 base and J 2 bases; bases outside gene matches: 9. Germline V CDR1 and CDR2: SEHNR, FQNEAQ (reference sequence). This CDR3 region has 17 residues. In DNA form, the CDR3 reads TGTGCCAGCAGCTTAGTTGGCGGGGGGGCGAAGGCCTACGAGCAGTACTTC. Protein sequence: CASSLVGGGAKAYEQYF.

The V call is TRBV24-1, the J call TRBJ1-2; perhaps TRBD1 as D (5 bases). CDR3 length: 13 amino acids. Germline V lookup: CDR1 KGHDR, CDR2 SFDVKD. Trimming pared 1 base from V and 6 bases from J, leaving 8 bases between. This chain's CDR3 is CATSDLSGNGYTF. CDR3 nucleotide sequence: TGTGCCACCAGTGATTTATCAGGGAATGGCTACACCTTC.

V is TRBV20-1 and J is TRBJ1-1; 9 bases are shared with TRBD1. The junction had 3 bases not matched to a gene; V was cut back by 5 bases and J by 11 bases. The CDR3 is 10 residues long. Germline CDR1 reads DFQATT; CDR2 reads SNEGSKA (reference sequence). CDR3 nucleotides: TGCAGTGCTGGAGGACAGGGGGCTTTCTTT. Encoded protein: CSAGGQGAFF.

The chain uses TRBV6-5 and TRBJ1-1, with D uncertain. Deletions cut 1 base from V and 1 base from J, with 10 bases between. Germline-derived CDR1 and CDR2 are MNHEY and SVGAGI. The CDR3 length is 15 residues. The CDR3 DNA is TGTGCCAGCAGTTACTTGGCAGAGCGGAACACTGAAGCTTTCTTT. It translates to CASSYLAERNTEAFF.

The chain has TRBV20-1 and TRBJ2-7; unclear D gene. This CDR3 contains 11 residues. Germline V gene lookup returns CDR1 DFQATT and CDR2 SNEGSKA (reference sequence). The V end lost 8 bases, the J end lost 5 bases, and 13 bases lay between the germline ends. As DNA, the CDR3 is TGCAGTCCCCGACTGAGCGACGAGCAGTACTTC. It translates to CSPRLSDEQYF.

This clonotype was recorded at least ten times. This chain uses TRBV12-3 or TRBV12-4 with TRBJ2-7; D might be TRBD1 or TRBD2, each matching 5 bases. This CDR3 contains 14 residues. With 2 bases removed from V and 2 bases from J, the gap between germline ends came to 10 bases. The CDR3 sequence: CASSLRDGTYEQYF. The CDR3 DNA sequence: TGTGCCAGCAGTTTACGGGACGGAACCTACGAGCAGTACTTC.

This clonotype was counted only a few times. The chain joins TRBV27 to TRBJ2-3; 9 nucleotides line up with TRBD1. CDR3 size: 11 residues. Losses at the gene ends were 8 bases for V and 9 bases for J; bases not matched to a gene: 3. The germline gives CDR1 MNHEY, CDR2 SMNVEV (reference sequence). CDR3 residues: CASLQGATQYF. The CDR3 nucleotides are TGTGCCAGCTTACAGGGGGCCACGCAGTATTTT.

This clonotype was observed a few times. V is TRBV19 and J is TRBJ2-1; 12 bases align to TRBD2. The CDR3 length is 18 residues. CDR1 is LNHDA, CDR2 SQIVND, per germline (reference sequence). Losses at the gene ends were 0 bases for V and 3 bases for J; bases not matched to a gene: 6. CDR3 bases: TGTGCCAGTAGTATAGACCCCTCTAGCGGGGGGGGCTACAATGAGCAGTTCTTC. Translated, it gives CASSIDPSSGGGYNEQFF.

This clonotype has just one count. Since no conserved phenylalanine or tryptophan closes the CDR3, a read error is the likely cause. The CDR3, as DNA: TGTGCCAGCGAAGCGCCCTTTACCGGAATTGAGCAGTTCTTA. Its protein is CASEAPFTGIEQFL. This chain joins TRBV12-3 or TRBV12-4 and TRBJ2-1, with D uncertain. Trimming left V 8 bases short and J 9 bases short, with 20 bases between. This CDR3 region has 14 residues.

The rearrangement uses TRBV15 and TRBJ1-1; 9 nucleotides line up with TRBD1. The CDR3 is 15 amino acids. CDR1 and CDR2 from the germline V gene are LNHNV and YYDKDF (reference sequence). The V gene end was trimmed by 0 bases and the J gene end by 7 bases; junction bases not matched to a gene: 6. The CDR3 region is CATSRDTGTGNEAFF. The CDR3 region has the DNA TGTGCCACCAGCAGAGATACCGGGACAGGGAATGAAGCTTTCTTT. Combining the CDR3 with reference TRBV15 and TRBJ1-1 gives the whole variable domain DAMVIQNPRYQVTQFGKPVTLSCSQTLNHNVMYWYQQKSSQAPKLLFHYYDKDFNNEADTPDNFQSRRPNTSFCFLDIRSPGLGDTAMYLCATSRDTGTGNEAFFGQGTRLTVV.

This clonotype occurred many times. The gene calls are TRBV12-3 or TRBV12-4 and TRBJ2-7; D may be TRBD1 (5 bases). The V gene lost 4 bases and the J gene lost 6 bases, with 13 bases spanning the gap. The CDR3 is 13 residues long. The CDR3 is CASSWGRAGEQYF. DNA for the CDR3: TGTGCCAGCAGTTGGGGCCGGGCCGGCGAGCAGTACTTC.

The chain is built from TRBV5-8 and TRBJ2-3; tentative D call: TRBD2 (5 bases). The CDR3 is made up of 16 amino acids. V was clipped by 0 bases and J by 2 bases, with 13 bases between them. Germline CDR1 SGHTS, CDR2 YDEGEE. CDR3 loop: CASSLDPTGITDTQYF. The CDR3 nucleotides are TGTGCCAGCAGCTTGGACCCCACGGGGATCACAGATACGCAGTATTTT. Full variable domain (missing parts from reference TRBV5-8 and TRBJ2-3): EAGVTQSPTHLIKTRGQQATLRCSPISGHTSVYWYQQALGLGLQFLLWYDEGEERNRGNFPPRFSGRQFPNYSSELNVNALELEDSALYLCASSLDPTGITDTQYFGPGTRLTVL.

The table lists this clonotype with many counts. DNA of the CDR3: TGTGCCAGCACCTCTACGTCACCGCCGTACGAGCAGTACTTC. Its translation: CASTSTSPPYEQYF. The chain carries TRBV7-9 and TRBJ2-7; D unresolved. This CDR3 is built from 14 residues. Per the germline V gene, CDR1 is SEHNR and CDR2 is FQNEAQ (reference sequence). V gave up 7 bases and J gave up 4 bases, with 17 bases separating them.

Only a few counts were recorded for this clonotype. The chain combines TRBV15 with TRBJ1-5, with D unresolved. Per germline, CDR1 LNHNV and CDR2 YYDKDF (reference sequence). CDR3 length: 15 residues. Trimming cost V 1 base and J 0 bases, with 7 bases left between them. The CDR3 loop reads CATSRVAVSNQPQHF. CDR3 nucleotide sequence: TGTGCCACCAGCAGAGTGGCAGTTAGCAATCAGCCCCAGCATTTT.

The gene calls are TRBV13 and TRBJ2-5; perhaps D is TRBD1 or TRBD2 (5 bases each). Trimming removed 0 bases at V and 6 bases at J, with 8 bases between. The CDR3 sequence is 13 residues long. Germline assignment: CDR1 PRHDT and CDR2 FYEKMQ (reference sequence). The CDR3 protein is CASSLGRDQTQYF. CDR3 bases: TGTGCCAGCAGCTTAGGGAGGGACCAGACCCAGTACTTC.